These 5 T cell receptor beta chains originate from one sample sequenced in a study of CD8 T cells in ankylosing spondylitis. TCRdb independently ran MiXCR on the 5' RACE reads; one entry per CDR3 protein. The sample contains about 360,000 distinct CDR3 sequences, 20% of which appear only once. The sequenced sample consisted of blood, either unsorted or a sorted T cell fraction (not recorded which). These receptors came from a male donor with ankylosing spondylitis or in good health (not recorded which).

This clonotype occurred a few times. V and J are TRBV7-9 and TRBJ2-1; D unresolved. This CDR3 is built from 13 residues. Germline loops: CDR1 SEHNR, CDR2 FQNEAQ (reference sequence). Trimming cost V 5 bases and J 7 bases, with 12 bases left between them. Here the CDR3 DNA reads TGTGCCAGCAGCGCCCCACCTCGGAATGAGCAGTTCTTC. Encoded protein: CASSAPPRNEQFF.

This clonotype appeared a few times. The V call is TRBV15, the J call TRBJ2-7; D is possibly TRBD1 (5 bases). CDR3 length: 17 amino acids. Trimming cost V 3 bases and J 2 bases, with 20 bases left between them. Germline CDR1 is LNHNV and CDR2 is YYDKDF (reference sequence). The CDR3 protein is CATSSYPHRTGPYEQYF. CDR3 sequence (DNA): TGTGCCACCAGCAGTTATCCCCACAGGACGGGCCCCTACGAGCAGTACTTC.

V usage is TRBV2 and J usage is TRBJ2-7; 7 bases align to TRBD2. This CDR3 region has 15 residues. V shed 6 bases and J 1 base; nucleotides not matched to a gene: 9. The germline gives CDR1 SNHLY, CDR2 FYNNEI. CDR3 nucleotide sequence: TGTGCCAGCAGCGGCCGGGACGGGGGGTCCTACGAGCAGTACTTC. Its translation is CASSGRDGGSYEQYF.

This clonotype was detected only a few times. The CDR3 region has the DNA TGCAGTGCTAGGGGGGACAGGGCTATCTTATACGAGCAGTACTTC. Translated, it gives CSARGDRAILYEQYF. The rearrangement links TRBV20-1 to TRBJ2-7; 9 nucleotides match TRBD1. Trimming removed 3 bases from V and 4 bases from J; junction bases left unmatched: 10. This CDR3 is built from 15 residues. Per germline, CDR1 DFQATT and CDR2 SNEGSKA (reference sequence).

The CDR3 nucleotides are TGTGCCAGTAGTATAAGAGGGGGACCTTACGAGCAGTACTTC. Its translation is CASSIRGGPYEQYF. This sequence joins TRBV19 and TRBJ2-7; maybe TRBD1 (6 bases). Germline loops: CDR1 LNHDA, CDR2 SQIVND (reference sequence). The germline V and J ends were trimmed by 2 bases and 4 bases, with 12 bases remaining between them. The CDR3 extends over 14 amino acids.